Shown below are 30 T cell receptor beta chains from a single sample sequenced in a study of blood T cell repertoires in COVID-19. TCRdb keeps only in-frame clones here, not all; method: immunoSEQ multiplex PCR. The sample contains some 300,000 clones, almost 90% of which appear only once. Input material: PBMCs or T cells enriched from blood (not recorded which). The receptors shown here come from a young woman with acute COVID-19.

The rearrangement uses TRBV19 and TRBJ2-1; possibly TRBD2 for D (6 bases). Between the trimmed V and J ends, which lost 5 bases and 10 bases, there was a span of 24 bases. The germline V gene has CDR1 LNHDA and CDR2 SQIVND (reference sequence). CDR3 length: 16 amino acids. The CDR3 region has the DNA TGTGCCAGTAGTCATGGGGACTCCAAAAGATGGGGGGAGCAGTTCTTC. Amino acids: CASSHGDSKRWGEQFF. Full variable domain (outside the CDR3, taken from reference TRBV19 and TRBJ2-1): DGGITQSPKYLFRKEGQNVTLSCEQNLNHDAMYWYRQDPGQGLRLIYYSQIVNDFQKGDIAEGYSVSREKKESFPLTVTSAQKNPTAFYLCASSHGDSKRWGEQFFGPGTRLTVL.

The CDR3, as DNA: TGTGCCAGCAGTTCCCCCCCCGCCGCCGACAGGGTATACATTTTAGACATATACAATGAGCAGTTCTTC. Protein sequence: CASSSPPAADRVYILDIYNEQFF. The genes are TRBV28 and TRBJ2-1, with 7 positions matching TRBD1. J was trimmed by 4 bases and V by 4 bases; bases with no gene match: 31. Germline V CDR1 and CDR2: MDHEN, SYDVKM. CDR3 length: 23 residues.

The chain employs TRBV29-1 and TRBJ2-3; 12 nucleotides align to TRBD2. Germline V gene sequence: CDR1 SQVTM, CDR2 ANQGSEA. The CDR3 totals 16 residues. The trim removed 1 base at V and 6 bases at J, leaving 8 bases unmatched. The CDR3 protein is CSVEGARTSGTDTQYF. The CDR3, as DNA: TGCAGCGTTGAAGGAGCCAGGACTAGCGGGACGGATACGCAGTATTTT.

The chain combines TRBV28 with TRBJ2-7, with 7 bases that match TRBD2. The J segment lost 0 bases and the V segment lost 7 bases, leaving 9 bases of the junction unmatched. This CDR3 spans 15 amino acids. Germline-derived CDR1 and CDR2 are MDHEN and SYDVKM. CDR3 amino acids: CASTGHGGNSYEQYF. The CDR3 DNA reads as TGTGCCAGCACCGGACACGGGGGGAACTCCTACGAGCAGTACTTC.

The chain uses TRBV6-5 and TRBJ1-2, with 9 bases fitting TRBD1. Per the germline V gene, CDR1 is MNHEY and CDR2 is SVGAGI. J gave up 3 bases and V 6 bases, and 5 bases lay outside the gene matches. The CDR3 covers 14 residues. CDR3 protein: CASRKTGGDYGYTF. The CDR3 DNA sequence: TGTGCCAGCAGAAAAACAGGGGGCGACTATGGCTACACCTTC.

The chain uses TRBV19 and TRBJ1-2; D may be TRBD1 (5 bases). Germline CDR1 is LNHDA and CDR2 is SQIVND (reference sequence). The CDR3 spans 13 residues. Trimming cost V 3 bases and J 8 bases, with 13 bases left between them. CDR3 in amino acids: CASSMNQGGGYTF. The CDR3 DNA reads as TGTGCCAGTAGTATGAACCAGGGTGGAGGCTACACCTTC.

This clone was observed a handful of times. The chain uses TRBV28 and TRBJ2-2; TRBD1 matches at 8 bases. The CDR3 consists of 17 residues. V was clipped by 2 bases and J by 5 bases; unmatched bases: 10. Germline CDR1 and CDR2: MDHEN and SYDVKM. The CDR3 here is CASSLDRGGVGTGELFF. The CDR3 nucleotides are TGTGCCAGCAGTTTAGACAGGGGAGGAGTGGGAACCGGGGAGCTGTTTTTT.

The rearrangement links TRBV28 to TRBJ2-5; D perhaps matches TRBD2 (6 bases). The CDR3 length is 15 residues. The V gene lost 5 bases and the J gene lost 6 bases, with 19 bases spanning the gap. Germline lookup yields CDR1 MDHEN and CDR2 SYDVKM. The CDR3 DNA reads TGTGCCAGCAGTGATCCGGGACGCGGGAAGAAGACCCAGTACTTC. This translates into CASSDPGRGKKTQYF.

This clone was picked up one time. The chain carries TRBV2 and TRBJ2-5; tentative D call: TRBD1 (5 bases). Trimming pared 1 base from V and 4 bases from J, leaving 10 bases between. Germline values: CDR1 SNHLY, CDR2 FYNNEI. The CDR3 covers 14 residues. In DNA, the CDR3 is TGTGCCAGCAGTGAAGACCAGGGTCGAGAGACCCAGTACTTC. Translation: CASSEDQGRETQYF. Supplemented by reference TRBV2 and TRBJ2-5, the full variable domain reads EPEVTQTPSHQVTQMGQEVILRCVPISNHLYFYWYRQILGQKVEFLVSFYNNEISEKSEIFDDQFSVERPDGSNFTLKIRSTKLEDSAMYFCASSEDQGRETQYFGPGTRLLVL.

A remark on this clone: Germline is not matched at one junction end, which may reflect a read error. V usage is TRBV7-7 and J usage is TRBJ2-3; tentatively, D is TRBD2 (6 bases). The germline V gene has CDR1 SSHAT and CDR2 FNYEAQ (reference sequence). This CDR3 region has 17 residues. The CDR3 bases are TGTGCTAGCAGCCCTTACCGAGGACTAACGGGTACAGATACGCAGTATTTT. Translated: CASSPYRGLTGTDTQYF.

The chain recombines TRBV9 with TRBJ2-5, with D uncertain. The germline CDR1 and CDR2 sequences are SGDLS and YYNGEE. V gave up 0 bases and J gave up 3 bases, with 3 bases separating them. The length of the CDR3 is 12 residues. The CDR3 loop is CASSVAEETQYF. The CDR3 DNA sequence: TGTGCCAGCAGCGTAGCCGAAGAGACCCAGTACTTC.

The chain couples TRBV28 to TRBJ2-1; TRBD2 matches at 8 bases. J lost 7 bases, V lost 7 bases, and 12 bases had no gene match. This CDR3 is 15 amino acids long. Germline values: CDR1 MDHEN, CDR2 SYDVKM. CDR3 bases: TGTGCCAGCATCTCCGGGGGGGGAGGCTTAAATGAGCAGTTCTTC. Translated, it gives CASISGGGGLNEQFF.

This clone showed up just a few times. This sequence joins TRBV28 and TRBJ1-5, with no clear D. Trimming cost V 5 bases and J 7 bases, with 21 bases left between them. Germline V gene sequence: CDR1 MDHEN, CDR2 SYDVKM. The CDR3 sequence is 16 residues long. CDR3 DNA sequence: TGTGCCAGCAGTCCCCGGACCGTCTTAGCGGGACAGCCCCAGCATTTT. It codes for CASSPRTVLAGQPQHF.

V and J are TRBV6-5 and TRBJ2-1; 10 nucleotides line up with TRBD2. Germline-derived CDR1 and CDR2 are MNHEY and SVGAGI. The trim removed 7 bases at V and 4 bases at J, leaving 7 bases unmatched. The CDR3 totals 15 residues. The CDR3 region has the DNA TGTGCCAGCACCTATGGAGCGGGAGGGTACAATGAGCAGTTCTTC. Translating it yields CASTYGAGGYNEQFF.

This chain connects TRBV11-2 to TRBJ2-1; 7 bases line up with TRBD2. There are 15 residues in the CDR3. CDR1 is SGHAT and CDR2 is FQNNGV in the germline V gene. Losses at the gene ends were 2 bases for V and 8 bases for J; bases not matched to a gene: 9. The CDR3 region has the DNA TGTGCCAGCAGCTTAAACGGCGGGAGTTTCGATGAGCAGTTCTTC. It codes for CASSLNGGSFDEQFF.

The CDR3 region is CASSPDGAGNGNTIYF. As DNA, the CDR3 is TGTGCCAGCAGTCCAGACGGTGCAGGGAATGGAAACACCATATATTTT. The gene calls are TRBV2 and TRBJ1-3, with D tentatively TRBD1 (5 bases). V dropped 5 bases and J dropped 3 bases, with 17 bases sitting between them. Germline assignment: CDR1 SNHLY and CDR2 FYNNEI. The CDR3 consists of 16 residues.

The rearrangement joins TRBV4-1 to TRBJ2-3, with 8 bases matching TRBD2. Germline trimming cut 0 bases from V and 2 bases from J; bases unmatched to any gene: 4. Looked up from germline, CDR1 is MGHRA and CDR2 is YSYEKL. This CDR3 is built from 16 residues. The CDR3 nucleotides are TGCGCCAGCAGCCAAGATCCGGGGGGGCCCACAGATACGCAGTATTTT. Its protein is CASSQDPGGPTDTQYF.

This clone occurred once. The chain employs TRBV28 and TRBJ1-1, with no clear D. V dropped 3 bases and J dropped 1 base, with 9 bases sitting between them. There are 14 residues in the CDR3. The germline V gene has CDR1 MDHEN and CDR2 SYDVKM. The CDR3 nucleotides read TGTGCCAGCAGTTTGGCAGGAGGGAACACTGAAGCTTTCTTT. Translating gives CASSLAGGNTEAFF.

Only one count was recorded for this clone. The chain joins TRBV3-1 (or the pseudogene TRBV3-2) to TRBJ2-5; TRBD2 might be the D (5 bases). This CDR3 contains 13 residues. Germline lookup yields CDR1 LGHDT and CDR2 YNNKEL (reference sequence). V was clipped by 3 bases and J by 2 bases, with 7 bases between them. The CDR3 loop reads CASSQRAQETQYF. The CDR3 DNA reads TGTGCCAGCAGCCAGCGGGCTCAAGAGACCCAGTACTTC.

This CDR3 is CASSIPGLATDTQYF. For the CDR3, the DNA is TGTGCCAGTAGTATACCCGGGCTAGCCACAGATACGCAGTATTTT. V usage is TRBV19 and J usage is TRBJ2-3; D is perhaps TRBD2 (5 bases). Germline V gene lookup returns CDR1 LNHDA and CDR2 SQIVND (reference sequence). This CDR3 is built from 15 residues. Trimming took off 2 bases at V and 2 bases at J, with 11 bases between the two ends.

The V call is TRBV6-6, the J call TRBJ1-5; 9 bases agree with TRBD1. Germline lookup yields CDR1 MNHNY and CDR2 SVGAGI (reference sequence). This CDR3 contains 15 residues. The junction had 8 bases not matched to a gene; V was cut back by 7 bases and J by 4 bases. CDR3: CASTEGQGLNQPQHF. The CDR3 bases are TGTGCCAGCACCGAAGGACAGGGGCTAAATCAGCCCCAGCATTTT.

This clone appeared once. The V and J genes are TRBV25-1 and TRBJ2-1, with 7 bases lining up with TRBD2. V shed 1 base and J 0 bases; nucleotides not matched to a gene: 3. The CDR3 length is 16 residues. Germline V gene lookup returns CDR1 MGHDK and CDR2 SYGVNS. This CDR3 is CASSEFGGSSYNEQFF. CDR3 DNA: TGTGCCAGCAGTGAATTTGGCGGGAGCTCCTACAATGAGCAGTTCTTC. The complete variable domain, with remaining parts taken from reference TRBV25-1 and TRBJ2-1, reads EADIYQTPRYLVIGTGKKITLECSQTMGHDKMYWYQQDPGMELHLIHYSYGVNSTEKGDLSSESTVSRIRTEHFPLTLESARPSHTSQYLCASSEFGGSSYNEQFFGPGTRLTVL.

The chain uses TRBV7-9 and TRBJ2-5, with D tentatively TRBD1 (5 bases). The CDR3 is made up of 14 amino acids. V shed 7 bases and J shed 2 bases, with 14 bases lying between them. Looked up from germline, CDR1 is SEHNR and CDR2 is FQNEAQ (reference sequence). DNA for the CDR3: TGTGCCAGCAACACCTGGGGCATTCAAGAGACCCAGTACTTC. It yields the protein CASNTWGIQETQYF.

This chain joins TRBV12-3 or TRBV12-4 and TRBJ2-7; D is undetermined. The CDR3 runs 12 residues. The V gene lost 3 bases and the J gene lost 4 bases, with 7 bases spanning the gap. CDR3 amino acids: CASSFRVYEQYF. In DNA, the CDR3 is TGTGCCAGCAGTTTCCGGGTTTACGAGCAGTACTTC.

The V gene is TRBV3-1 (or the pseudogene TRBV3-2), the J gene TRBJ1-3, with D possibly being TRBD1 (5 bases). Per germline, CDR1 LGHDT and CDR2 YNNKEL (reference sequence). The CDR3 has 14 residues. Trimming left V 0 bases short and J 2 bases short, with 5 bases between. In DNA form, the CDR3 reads TGTGCCAGCAGCCAAGACAGGGCTGGAAACACCATATATTTT. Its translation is CASSQDRAGNTIYF.

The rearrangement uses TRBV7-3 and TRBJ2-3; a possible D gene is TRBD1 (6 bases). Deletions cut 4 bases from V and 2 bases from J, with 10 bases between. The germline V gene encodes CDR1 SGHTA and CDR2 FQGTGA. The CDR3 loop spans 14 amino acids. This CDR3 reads CASSSGQPTDTQYF. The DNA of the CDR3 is TGTGCCAGCAGCTCCGGACAGCCCACAGATACGCAGTATTTT.

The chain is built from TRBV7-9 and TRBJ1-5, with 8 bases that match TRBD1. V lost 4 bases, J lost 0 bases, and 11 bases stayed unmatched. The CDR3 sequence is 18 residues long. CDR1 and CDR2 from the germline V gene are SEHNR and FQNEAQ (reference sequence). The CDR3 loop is CASSWGTGDLYSNQPQHF. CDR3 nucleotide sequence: TGTGCCAGCAGCTGGGGGACAGGCGACCTCTATAGCAATCAGCCCCAGCATTTT.

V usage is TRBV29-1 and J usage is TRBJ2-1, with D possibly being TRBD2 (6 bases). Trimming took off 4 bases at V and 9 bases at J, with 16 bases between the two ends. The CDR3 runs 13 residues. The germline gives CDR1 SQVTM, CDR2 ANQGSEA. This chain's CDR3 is CSVGDSFQGEQFF. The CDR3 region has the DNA TGCAGCGTTGGGGACTCCTTCCAGGGTGAGCAGTTCTTC.

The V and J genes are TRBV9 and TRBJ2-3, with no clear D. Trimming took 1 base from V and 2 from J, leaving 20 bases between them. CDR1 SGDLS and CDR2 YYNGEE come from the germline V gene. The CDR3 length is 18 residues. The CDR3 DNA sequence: TGTGCCAGCAGCGTACACGGGTCCCCCACCTTAAACACAGATACGCAGTATTTT. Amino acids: CASSVHGSPTLNTDTQYF.

CDR3 nucleotides: TGCAGCGTCCTAGCGGGGACCGCCGCAGATACGCAGTATTTT. It codes for CSVLAGTAADTQYF. This chain links TRBV29-1 with TRBJ2-3; 9 bases agree with TRBD2. Germline V CDR1 and CDR2: SQVTM, ANQGSEA. The CDR3 has 14 residues. V gave up 6 bases and J gave up 4 bases; unmatched junction bases: 8.